The entry that follows covers one TCR beta chain sequence. Its antigen is still unknown. Base-call qualities are not available, and no considerably larger clone is one nucleotide away. Library creation used the immunoSEQ multiplex PCR assay. Concerning the study's data processing: To diagnose cytomegalovirus status from the catalog of TCR beta chain sequences, a statistical classification framework was built. The table was pulled from immuneACCESS by TCRdb, which kept in-frame rearrangements only. Such tables lose some clones; where checked, under half of the loss comes from unresolved V genes, and the rest has no known cause. The V and J calls and clone size were taken over from that table, and D and trimming were inferred from the DNA. The sample profile shows 180,000 or so clones; about 89% of them were found once. Of the sample, 6.5% to 7.5% is held by the ten largest clones. This entry comes from a study of cytomegalovirus exposure and HLA in healthy donors (dated by TCRdb to about 2017). About the study as a whole: A later analysis indicated that the 120 validation repertoires were generated on the platform also employed for the roughly 650 repertoires of the first cohort. To predict cytomegalovirus infection status, the study combined high-throughput TCR immunosequencing, statistical association of individual TCRs with disease status, and machine learning. A separate validation cohort of over a hundred different subjects was used in addition to the roughly 700-subject first cohort. The study aimed to test whether signatures of past pathogen exposure could be identified by cataloging public T cell receptors. Results the study describes overall, beyond this receptor: Most TCR sequences were observed very rarely across donors, whereas some public TCRs were present in many individuals. All 120 or so repertoires were used to score co-occurrence in the validation cohort in a later analysis, because that analysis had no HLA typing for the cohort. The authors suggested that the approach could potentially be generalized to other disease states and immunological phenotypes. A total of 150 to 200 TCR beta chains were listed by the study as associated with cytomegalovirus. The classifier was reported to diagnose cytomegalovirus status with high specificity and sensitivity in both the original and validation cohorts. In vitro tests confirmed that a few of the cytomegalovirus-associated TCR beta chains recognize cytomegalovirus antigens. A later analysis found that TCRs clustered in the first cohort also tended to co-occur in the roughly 120 validation repertoires, with approximately 93% of cluster scores above 0.

CDR1 and CDR2, per the germline V gene, are SNHLY and FYNNEI. Including the terminal cysteine and valine, the CDR3 comprises 11 residues. The retained sequence is limited to the CDR3, 33 bases, with the frame set at the first base. The donors were included in the validation cohort of over a hundred subjects, a group kept apart from the roughly 700-subject first cohort. This clonotype originated in a man aged 25-45 years in good health and CMV-seropositive. The receptor chain draws on TRBV2 and TRBJ2-7; a stretch of 8 junction bases matches TRBD2. Sample: PBMCs. The DNA is as follows: TGTGCCAGCAGGGTATCTAGCGGGTTGTTTGTC. It codes for CASRVSSGLFV.